These 28 T cell receptor beta chains came from one sample sequenced in a study of shared clonotypes between healthy human individuals. Repertoires were generated with immunoSEQ multiplex PCR, while TCRdb's copy carries only in-frame clones and drops some. The sample consists of about 600,000 clones, 95% to 98% of them appearing once. The material sequenced was naive CD4+ T cells sorted from blood. Subset specified: CD45RA+ positively selected. Source of these receptors: a woman aged 30 to 39 in good health.

V gene TRBV28 combines with J gene TRBJ1-5; 10 bases line up with TRBD1. There are 18 residues in the CDR3. Germline CDR1 MDHEN, CDR2 SYDVKM. With 8 bases clipped from V and 0 bases from J, the junction kept 13 bases outside the gene matches. The CDR3 is CASVNGGTGDYSNQPQHF. As DNA, the CDR3 is TGTGCCAGCGTTAACGGGGGGACAGGGGATTATAGCAATCAGCCCCAGCATTTT.

The chain is built from TRBV2 and TRBJ2-5; D is possibly TRBD2 (5 bases). CDR1 is SNHLY and CDR2 is FYNNEI in the germline V gene. The length of the CDR3 is 14 residues. The ends were cut back, 3 bases at V and 3 bases at J, with 11 bases in the middle. CDR3 nucleotide sequence: TGTGCCAGCAGTGAGCGATGGCGGGAAGAGACCCAGTACTTC. The encoded protein is CASSERWREETQYF. Based on the CDR3 plus reference TRBV2 and TRBJ2-5, the full variable domain is EPEVTQTPSHQVTQMGQEVILRCVPISNHLYFYWYRQILGQKVEFLVSFYNNEISEKSEIFDDQFSVERPDGSNFTLKIRSTKLEDSAMYFCASSERWREETQYFGPGTRLLVL.

This chain links TRBV6-5 with TRBJ1-2; D is unclear. Germline CDR1 MNHEY, CDR2 SVGAGI. The V end was cut by 6 bases, the J end by 4 bases, with 12 bases between. The CDR3 is 13 residues long. For the CDR3, the DNA is TGTGCCAGCAGCCCGCCGGGCGGCTATGGCTACACCTTC. Translating gives CASSPPGGYGYTF.

The rearrangement joins TRBV4-2 to TRBJ1-6; TRBD1 matches 8 bases. This CDR3 comprises 15 residues. Germline CDR1 LGHNA, CDR2 YNFKEQ. The ends lost 0 bases at V and 7 bases at J; junction bases unmatched: 2. CDR3 DNA sequence: TGTGCCAGCAGCCAAGATCCAGGGGGCAATTCACCCCTCCACTTT. This gives the protein CASSQDPGGNSPLHF.

The chain combines TRBV27 with TRBJ2-1; D is possibly TRBD2 (7 bases). From germline, CDR1 is MNHEY and CDR2 SMNVEV (reference sequence). V was pared by 5 bases and J by 0 bases, with 20 bases between. This CDR3 comprises 18 residues. CDR3 DNA: TGTGCCAGCAGTCCACAGTCGGGGGGCCTAAGCTCCTACAATGAGCAGTTCTTC. Its translation is CASSPQSGGLSSYNEQFF.

The V and J genes are TRBV7-2 and TRBJ2-3, with D tentatively TRBD1 or TRBD2 (5 bases each). The germline gives CDR1 SGHTA, CDR2 FQGNSA. V was pared by 5 bases and J by 5 bases, with 14 bases between. The length of the CDR3 is 14 residues. CDR3 sequence: CASSLGVQEDTQYF. CDR3 coding DNA: TGTGCCAGCAGCCTGGGGGTGCAGGAAGATACGCAGTATTTT.

The V call is TRBV5-1, the J call TRBJ1-2; a possible D gene is TRBD1 (6 bases). V lost 3 bases to trimming and J lost 6 bases, with 18 bases between them. Per the germline V gene, CDR1 is SGHRS and CDR2 is YFSETQ. This CDR3 contains 15 residues. The chain's CDR3 is CASSSHRVSRDGYTF. CDR3 sequence (DNA): TGCGCCAGCAGCTCCCACAGGGTTTCTAGGGATGGCTACACCTTC.

The rearrangement links TRBV5-1 to TRBJ2-1; D is ambiguous. The germline gives CDR1 SGHRS, CDR2 YFSETQ. The CDR3 is made up of 13 amino acids. V was trimmed by 4 bases and J by 6 bases, leaving 11 bases between them. As DNA, the CDR3 is TGCGCCAGCAGCGTTACACCCAGCAATGAGCAGTTCTTC. This codes for CASSVTPSNEQFF.

The chain recombines TRBV5-4 with TRBJ2-3; 11 positions agree with TRBD2. The CDR3 runs 16 residues. CDR1 is SGHNT, CDR2 YYREEE, per germline (reference sequence). The ends lost 4 bases at V and 3 bases at J; junction bases unmatched: 7. The CDR3 DNA reads TGTGCCAGCAGCCCGTGGACTAGCGGGTCTACAGATACGCAGTATTTT. It yields the protein CASSPWTSGSTDTQYF.

This chain joins TRBV6-5 and TRBJ2-7; D tentatively reads TRBD1 or TRBD2 (6 bases each). The CDR3 is 15 residues long. The germline V gene encodes CDR1 MNHEY and CDR2 SVGAGI. Trimming took 5 bases from V and 7 from J, leaving 21 bases between them. The CDR3 DNA sequence: TGTGCCAGCAGTAACGTAATAGGCGGAGGGGGAGAGCAGTACTTC. As protein: CASSNVIGGGGEQYF.

The chain carries TRBV9 and TRBJ2-3; D perhaps matches TRBD2 (5 bases). The CDR3 extends over 16 amino acids. The germline CDR1 and CDR2 sequences are SGDLS and YYNGEE. Trimming stripped 2 bases from V and 2 bases from J, with 15 bases between. Here the CDR3 DNA reads TGTGCCAGCAGCGTCCAAGAGGCGGGCAACACAGATACGCAGTATTTT. It specifies CASSVQEAGNTDTQYF.

This chain uses TRBV7-6 with TRBJ2-3; TRBD2 aligns across 10 bases. V was pared by 5 bases and J by 5 bases, with 7 bases of the junction left unmatched. The CDR3 has 15 amino acids. Germline values: CDR1 SGHVS, CDR2 FNYEAQ. The CDR3 nucleotides read TGTGCCAGCAGCCCTACTAGCGGGACTGGAGATACGCAGTATTTT. Translated, it gives CASSPTSGTGDTQYF.

The chain has TRBV5-1 and TRBJ2-3; 11 nucleotides agree with TRBD2. After removal of 0 bases from V and 2 bases from J, the junction contained 11 bases not matched to a gene. CDR1 is SGHRS and CDR2 is YFSETQ in the germline V gene. CDR3 length: 19 residues. CDR3 amino acids: CASSLDLSGRVKATDTQYF. In DNA, the CDR3 is TGCGCCAGCAGCTTGGATCTTAGCGGGAGGGTAAAGGCCACAGATACGCAGTATTTT.

V is TRBV5-6 and J is TRBJ1-4; D remains unclear. The germline V gene has CDR1 SGHDT and CDR2 YYEEEE. V shed 0 bases and J shed 10 bases, with 10 bases lying between them. This CDR3 spans 13 amino acids. The CDR3 nucleotides read TGTGCCAGCAGCTTGGCGGGTTTGGGAAAACTGTTTTTT. It yields the protein CASSLAGLGKLFF.

The V call is TRBV5-1, the J call TRBJ1-1; D unclear. This CDR3 comprises 14 residues. Trimming took off 0 bases at V and 3 bases at J, with 9 bases between the two ends. Germline V gene data show CDR1 as SGHRS and CDR2 as YFSETQ. The CDR3 nucleotides are TGCGCCAGCAGCTTGGAATTGGGGTACACTGAAGCTTTCTTT. Translating gives CASSLELGYTEAFF.

The chain carries TRBV5-1 and TRBJ2-5; the D gene is possibly TRBD2 (6 bases). Trimming cost V 4 bases and J 3 bases, with 13 bases left between them. The germline V gene encodes CDR1 SGHRS and CDR2 YFSETQ. This CDR3 spans 14 amino acids. The CDR3 DNA is TGCGCCAGCAGCCCCTCGCGCGGGGAAGAGACCCAGTACTTC. Its protein is CASSPSRGEETQYF.

The chain uses TRBV28 and TRBJ2-5; 12 bases match TRBD2. Germline values: CDR1 MDHEN, CDR2 SYDVKM. The CDR3 loop spans 18 amino acids. Trimming took 1 base from V and 0 from J; bases not matched to a gene: 6. The CDR3, as DNA: TGTGCCAGCAGTTTATCCCGTTGGACTAGCGGGAACCAAGAGACCCAGTACTTC. Protein sequence: CASSLSRWTSGNQETQYF.

The rearrangement uses TRBV2 and TRBJ1-2; D not resolved. CDR1 and CDR2 from the germline V gene are SNHLY and FYNNEI. The V gene lost 3 bases and the J gene lost 1 base, with 9 bases spanning the gap. CDR3 length: 14 residues. CDR3 DNA sequence: TGTGCCAGCAGTGATAAGGCGGTTAACTATGGCTACACCTTC. It specifies CASSDKAVNYGYTF.

In its sample, this clone was seen once. This rearrangement joins TRBV28 to TRBJ2-7, with TRBD2 matching over 9 bases. The ends lost 1 base at V and 1 base at J; junction bases unmatched: 2. Germline CDR1 reads MDHEN; CDR2 reads SYDVKM. This CDR3 is built from 15 residues. As DNA, the CDR3 is TGTGCCAGCAGTTTATTTCTAGCGGGGTCCTACGAGCAGTACTTC. Encoded protein: CASSLFLAGSYEQYF.

V usage is TRBV29-1 and J usage is TRBJ1-1; D is uncertain. The V and J ends lost 5 bases and 7 bases respectively, with 11 bases between them. Looked up from germline, CDR1 is SQVTM and CDR2 is ANQGSEA. This CDR3 is 11 amino acids long. Here the CDR3 reads CSVRITGEAFF. CDR3 sequence (DNA): TGCAGCGTTCGGATTACGGGTGAAGCTTTCTTT. The full variable domain, its missing parts supplied by reference TRBV29-1 and TRBJ1-1, is SAVISQKPSRDICQRGTSLTIQCQVDSQVTMMFWYRQQPGQSLTLIATANQGSEATYESGFVIDKFPISRPNLTFSTLTVSNMSPEDSSIYLCSVRITGEAFFGQGTRLTVV.

The V call is TRBV5-4, the J call TRBJ1-4; TRBD1 matches at 7 bases. The CDR3 extends over 17 amino acids. Germline-derived CDR1 and CDR2 are SGHNT and YYREEE (reference sequence). With V trimmed by 3 bases and J by 4 bases, 12 bases remained unmatched. The CDR3 loop reads CASSYSTGTVINEKLFF. The CDR3 region has the DNA TGTGCCAGCAGCTACTCCACCGGGACAGTCATTAATGAAAAACTGTTTTTT.

The V gene is TRBV5-1, the J gene TRBJ1-2; D gene unclear. V lost 1 base and J 4 bases, leaving 11 bases between the germline ends. Germline V gene sequence: CDR1 SGHRS, CDR2 YFSETQ. The length of the CDR3 is 14 residues. Here the CDR3 DNA reads TGCGCCAGCAGCTTGTCGGACGGCCGCTATGGCTACACCTTC. Residues: CASSLSDGRYGYTF.

The gene calls are TRBV18 and TRBJ2-7; D is unresolved. CDR3 length: 14 amino acids. The V end lost 5 bases, the J end lost 1 base, and 12 bases lay between the germline ends. The V gene's germline CDR1 is KGHSH and CDR2 LQKENI. The CDR3 region has the DNA TGTGCCAGCTCATATGTGGGCCAGTCCTACGAGCAGTACTTC. It encodes CASSYVGQSYEQYF.

This rearrangement joins TRBV9 to TRBJ2-5; TRBD1 aligns across 7 bases. The J segment lost 2 bases and the V segment lost 4 bases, leaving 2 bases of the junction unmatched. This CDR3 has 13 amino acids. The germline V gene encodes CDR1 SGDLS and CDR2 YYNGEE. The CDR3 nucleotides read TGTGCCAGCAGCCGGGACAGTCAAGAGACCCAGTACTTC. It encodes CASSRDSQETQYF. Complete variable domain (other parts from reference TRBV9 and TRBJ2-5): DSGVTQTPKHLITATGQRVTLRCSPRSGDLSVYWYQQSLDQGLQFLIQYYNGEERAKGNILERFSAQQFPDLHSELNLSSLELGDSALYFCASSRDSQETQYFGPGTRLLVL.

In the case of this clone: The sample carries other DNA sequences with the same CDR3. The rearrangement uses TRBV5-1 and TRBJ2-1; D uncertain. Looked up from germline, CDR1 is SGHRS and CDR2 is YFSETQ. The CDR3 spans 13 residues. Trimming left V 2 bases short and J 5 bases short, with 8 bases between. CDR3 protein: CASSLVVDNEQFF. The CDR3 DNA sequence: TGCGCCAGCAGCTTAGTGGTCGACAATGAGCAGTTCTTC.

This chain uses TRBV25-1 with TRBJ1-4; the D is unclear. V lost 4 bases to trimming and J lost 7 bases, with 13 bases between them. This CDR3 contains 14 residues. Germline V gene data show CDR1 as MGHDK and CDR2 as SYGVNS. Written as DNA, the CDR3 is TGTGCCAGCAGTGGTCTAGGCCGGGGTGAAAAACTGTTTTTT. Protein: CASSGLGRGEKLFF.

This clone was found once. V gene TRBV19 combines with J gene TRBJ2-1, with 9 positions matching TRBD2. Germline CDR1 reads LNHDA; CDR2 reads SQIVND (reference sequence). V lost 6 bases and J lost 6; bases outside the gene matches: 3. The CDR3 spans 13 residues. The CDR3: CASRNSGSNEQFF. DNA for the CDR3: TGTGCCAGTAGGAATAGCGGGAGCAATGAGCAGTTCTTC.

V is TRBV27 and J is TRBJ2-4; 7 nucleotides agree with TRBD2. Germline CDR1 and CDR2: MNHEY and SMNVEV (reference sequence). The trim removed 6 bases at V and 0 bases at J, leaving 8 bases unmatched. The CDR3 consists of 16 residues. The CDR3 nucleotides read TGTGCCAGCAGAACGGGAGGATTCCTAGCCAAAAACATTCAGTACTTC. Translation gives CASRTGGFLAKNIQYF.